The T cell receptor (beta chain) described here comes from a study of T cell changes during pregnancy in multiple sclerosis. The protocol was immunoSEQ multiplex PCR, while the TCRdb copy is restricted to in-frame clones and leaves out a portion. The sample has around 65,000 clones, around 92% seen once. Looked up from germline, CDR1 is SGHAT and CDR2 is FQNNGV. V dropped 5 bases and J dropped 15 bases, with 14 bases sitting between them. The CDR3 loop spans 11 amino acids. The rearrangement joins TRBV11-2 to TRBJ1-5; unclear D gene. This TCR was recovered from a female donor in good health, enrolled as a control in a pregnancy study. Material: peripheral blood, obtained in the second trimester of pregnancy. The DNA of the CDR3 is TGTGCCAGCAGCAATTCAAAAACTCGGCATTTT. As protein: CASSNSKTRHF.